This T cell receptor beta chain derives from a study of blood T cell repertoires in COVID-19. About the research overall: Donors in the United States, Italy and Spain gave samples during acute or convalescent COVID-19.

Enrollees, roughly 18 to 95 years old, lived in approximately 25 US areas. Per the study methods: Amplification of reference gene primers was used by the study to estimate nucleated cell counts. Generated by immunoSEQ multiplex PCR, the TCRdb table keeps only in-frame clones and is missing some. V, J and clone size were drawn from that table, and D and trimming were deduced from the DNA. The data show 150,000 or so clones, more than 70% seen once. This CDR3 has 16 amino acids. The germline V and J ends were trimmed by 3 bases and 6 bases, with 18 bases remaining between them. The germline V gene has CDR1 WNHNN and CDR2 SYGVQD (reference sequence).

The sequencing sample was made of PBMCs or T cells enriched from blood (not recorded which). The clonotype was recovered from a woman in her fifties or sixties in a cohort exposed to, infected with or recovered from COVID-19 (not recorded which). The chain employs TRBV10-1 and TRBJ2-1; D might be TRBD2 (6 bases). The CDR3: CASSDFLGGSGNEQFF. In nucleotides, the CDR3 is TGCGCCAGCAGTGATTTTCTTGGTGGTAGCGGCAATGAGCAGTTCTTC.